These 2 T cell receptor beta chains were all obtained from the same sample, sequenced in a study of OX40 agonist ivuxolimab in advanced cancers. Clones were sequenced by immunoSEQ multiplex PCR, and TCRdb holds only the in-frame ones, with some missing. Found here are about 55,000 clones, approximately 83% of them singletons; the top ten hold approximately 12%. The sample consisted of CD4+ or CD8+ T cells sorted from blood, taken in a trial of the OX40 agonist ivuxolimab. Receptor source: an adult with an advanced solid tumor such as melanoma, head and neck, liver or kidney cancer.

V is TRBV19 and J is TRBJ2-1; perhaps TRBD2 as D (5 bases). The CDR3 contains 14 residues. V gave up 8 bases and J gave up 0 bases, with 11 bases separating them. The germline CDR1 and CDR2 sequences are LNHDA and SQIVND (reference sequence). The CDR3 region is CASDSGLSYNEQFF. CDR3 coding DNA: TGTGCCAGTGATTCAGGACTCTCCTACAATGAGCAGTTCTTC.

This chain connects TRBV4-2 to TRBJ2-1, with D perhaps being TRBD1 or TRBD2 (6 bases each). Germline CDR1 LGHNA, CDR2 YNFKEQ. The length of the CDR3 is 15 residues. With 4 bases removed from V and 6 bases from J, the gap between germline ends came to 16 bases. CDR3 DNA: TGTGCCAGCAGCCGGGGGGCCACAGGTACCAATGAGCAGTTCTTC. Residues: CASSRGATGTNEQFF.